Below are 29 T cell receptor beta chains sequenced from a single sample in a study of blood T cell repertoires in COVID-19. Clones were read by immunoSEQ multiplex PCR, and TCRdb kept only the in-frame ones, dropping some. The data hold more than 250,000 clones, with more than 75% observed a single time. The sample was peripheral blood. The receptors originated from a woman younger than 45 who had recovered from COVID-19.

The gene calls are TRBV6-5 and TRBJ1-2; 9 positions agree with TRBD1. The V gene's germline CDR1 is MNHEY and CDR2 SVGAGI. Trimming at V came to 5 bases and at J to 4 bases, leaving 5 bases not matched to a gene. The CDR3 covers 14 residues. The chain's CDR3 is CASSRDRVSYGYTF. DNA for the CDR3: TGTGCCAGCAGTCGGGACAGGGTCTCCTATGGCTACACCTTC.

The chain combines TRBV7-2 with TRBJ2-7, with D perhaps TRBD1 (5 bases). Germline CDR1 is SGHTA and CDR2 is FQGNSA. CDR3 length equals 14 residues. Trimming removed 1 base at V and 6 bases at J, with 13 bases between. The CDR3 spells CASSLEVGAGEQYF. Written as DNA, the CDR3 is TGTGCCAGCAGCTTAGAGGTTGGGGCCGGCGAGCAGTACTTC.

This clone appeared once. V usage is TRBV19 and J usage is TRBJ1-1; D gene unclear. The CDR3 is 15 residues long. The V end lost 3 bases, the J end lost 6 bases, and 17 bases lay between the germline ends. In germline, CDR1 is LNHDA, CDR2 SQIVND (reference sequence). The CDR3 reads CASSIAATGFPEAFF. The CDR3, as DNA: TGTGCCAGTAGTATCGCAGCCACGGGGTTCCCTGAAGCTTTCTTT.

V gene TRBV11-2 combines with J gene TRBJ2-7; D possibly corresponds to TRBD2 (6 bases). Germline-derived CDR1 and CDR2 are SGHAT and FQNNGV. The CDR3 runs to 14 residues. V was trimmed by 3 bases and J by 5 bases, leaving 14 bases between them. The CDR3 nucleotides are TGTGCCAGCAGCTTGGTCGGGGGTAAGGACGAGCAGTACTTC. Translation gives CASSLVGGKDEQYF.

The chain uses TRBV6-1 and TRBJ2-7; 7 bases are a match to TRBD2. After removal of 2 bases from V and 2 bases from J, the junction contained 6 bases not matched to a gene. Germline assignment: CDR1 MNHNS and CDR2 SASEGT. The CDR3 consists of 15 residues. CDR3 sequence reads: CASSEWGGEAYEQYF. CDR3 in DNA: TGTGCCAGCAGTGAATGGGGGGGGGAGGCCTACGAGCAGTACTTC.

The chain joins TRBV7-9 to TRBJ1-1, with D perhaps TRBD1 (5 bases). Germline lookup yields CDR1 SEHNR and CDR2 FQNEAQ (reference sequence). V was pared by 8 bases and J by 5 bases, with 15 bases between. The CDR3 extends over 13 amino acids. The CDR3 is CASVTGGDTEAFF. The CDR3 DNA is TGTGCCAGCGTGACCGGGGGTGATACTGAAGCTTTCTTT.

This chain uses TRBV19 with TRBJ1-2, with TRBD1 as a possible D gene (6 bases). This CDR3 region has 14 residues. Trimming cost V 4 bases and J 4 bases, with 13 bases left between them. In germline, CDR1 is LNHDA, CDR2 SQIVND (reference sequence). CDR3 DNA: TGTGCCAGTAGTAACCGGGGGGCCGGCTATGGCTACACCTTC. Translated, it gives CASSNRGAGYGYTF.

The J gene is TRBJ2-7, the V gene TRBV25-1; unclear D gene. CDR3 length equals 13 residues. Germline values: CDR1 MGHDK, CDR2 SYGVNS. V gave up 4 bases and J gave up 3 bases, with 10 bases separating them. CDR3 in DNA: TGTGCCAGCAGTGCGTCTGGCGGCTACGAGCAGTACTTC. It specifies CASSASGGYEQYF.

The CDR3 nucleotides read TGTGCCAGCAGCGTAGTTAGGACAGGGCAGGGCTACACCTTC. Its translation is CASSVVRTGQGYTF. V and J are TRBV7-8 and TRBJ1-2; 8 positions agree with TRBD1. CDR3 length equals 14 residues. Looked up from germline, CDR1 is SGHVS and CDR2 is FQNEAQ. Unmatched junction bases numbered 10, after V lost 5 bases and J lost 8 bases.

The chain combines TRBV28 with TRBJ2-2; 7 bases agree with TRBD2. There are 14 residues in the CDR3. Germline CDR1 MDHEN, CDR2 SYDVKM. CDR3 in DNA: TGTGGGTCACGGGCTAGCGGGAACACCGGGGAGCTGTTTTTT. Amino acids: CGSRASGNTGELFF.

CDR3 sequence: CASSFAQGLGANVLTF. In DNA form, the CDR3 reads TGTGCCAGCAGTTTCGCGCAGGGACTTGGGGCCAACGTCCTGACTTTC. The chain couples TRBV28 to TRBJ2-6; D may be TRBD2 (6 bases). Germline CDR1 and CDR2: MDHEN and SYDVKM. V gave up 3 bases and J gave up 3 bases, with 12 bases separating them. The CDR3 runs to 16 residues.

J is TRBJ2-7 and V is TRBV20-1; no clear D. The CDR3 has 11 amino acids. CDR1 and CDR2 (germline): DFQATT, SNEGSKA (reference sequence). In DNA form, the CDR3 reads TGCAGCTCCCAATTCGGCTACGAGCAGTACTTC. Its protein is CSSQFGYEQYF.

The chain joins TRBV7-9 to TRBJ1-1; D ambiguous. The CDR3 has 14 residues. Trimming removed 3 bases at V and 5 bases at J, with 13 bases between. Per germline, CDR1 SEHNR and CDR2 FQNEAQ (reference sequence). The chain's CDR3 is CASSFTDPGTEAFF. CDR3 DNA: TGTGCCAGCAGCTTCACTGACCCGGGAACTGAAGCTTTCTTT.

This clone came up a few times. The V gene is TRBV4-1, the J gene TRBJ1-6; tentative D call: TRBD1 (6 bases). The germline V gene encodes CDR1 MGHRA and CDR2 YSYEKL. The CDR3 covers 18 residues. The germline V and J ends were trimmed by 3 bases and 0 bases, with 15 bases remaining between them. CDR3 sequence reads: CASSQVTGSSSYNSPLHF. The CDR3 DNA follows: TGCGCCAGCAGCCAGGTTACAGGGTCCAGCTCCTATAATTCACCCCTCCACTTT.

The CDR3 sequence is CASSHREGDTQYF. In nucleotides, the CDR3 is TGTGCCAGCAGCCACAGGGAGGGAGATACGCAGTATTTT. The V call is TRBV6-5, the J call TRBJ2-3; possibly TRBD2 for D (7 bases). V gave up 6 bases and J gave up 5 bases, with 12 bases separating them. This CDR3 spans 13 amino acids. CDR1 is MNHEY and CDR2 is SVGAGI in the germline V gene.

The rearrangement uses TRBV28 and TRBJ1-1; D gene unclear. V lost 1 base and J 0 bases, leaving 12 bases between the germline ends. CDR3 length equals 16 residues. The germline V gene encodes CDR1 MDHEN and CDR2 SYDVKM. As DNA, the CDR3 is TGTGCCAGCAGTTTATTGGTCGAGATGATGAACACTGAAGCTTTCTTT. The encoded protein is CASSLLVEMMNTEAFF.

This sequence joins TRBV5-4 and TRBJ2-7, with 8 bases fitting TRBD1. This CDR3 is built from 14 residues. The ends lost 2 bases at V and 6 bases at J; junction bases unmatched: 7. Germline V gene sequence: CDR1 SGHNT, CDR2 YYREEE (reference sequence). CDR3 in DNA: TGTGCCAGCAGCTTCGGGGCAGGGGGCTTCGAGCAGTACTTC. Its translation: CASSFGAGGFEQYF.

The rearrangement joins TRBV18 to TRBJ1-1; 8 bases are a match to TRBD1. The CDR3 covers 13 residues. CDR1 and CDR2 from the germline V gene are KGHSH and LQKENI. V was clipped by 6 bases and J by 7 bases; unmatched bases: 7. The CDR3, as DNA: TGTGCCAGCTCCCCGGACAGGGTAAATGAAGCTTTCTTT. Its translation is CASSPDRVNEAFF. The full variable domain, completed using reference TRBV18 and TRBJ1-1, is NAGVMQNPRHLVRRRGQEARLRCSPMKGHSHVYWYRQLPEEGLKFMVYLQKENIIDESGMPKERFSAEFPKEGPSILRIQQVVRGDSAAYFCASSPDRVNEAFFGQGTRLTVV.

In its sample, this clone was seen once. V usage is TRBV5-4 and J usage is TRBJ1-4; possibly TRBD1 for D (5 bases). Trimming removed 4 bases from V and 3 bases from J, with 13 bases in between. CDR1 is SGHNT and CDR2 is YYREEE in the germline V gene (reference sequence). CDR3 size: 15 residues. This CDR3 is CASSGGGSANEKLFF. As DNA, the CDR3 is TGTGCCAGCAGCGGGGGGGGGTCGGCTAATGAAAAACTGTTTTTT.

There are a few counts of this clone. The rearrangement links TRBV2 to TRBJ1-5; possible D gene TRBD1, 6 bases. V was trimmed by 7 bases and J by 4 bases, leaving 14 bases between them. The CDR3 runs 14 residues. Per the germline V gene, CDR1 is SNHLY and CDR2 is FYNNEI. This CDR3 is CASTETGKNQPQHF. CDR3 DNA: TGTGCCAGCACCGAAACAGGGAAAAATCAGCCCCAGCATTTT.

This chain connects TRBV5-6 to TRBJ1-1; 8 bases match TRBD1. The CDR3 consists of 14 residues. CDR1 SGHDT and CDR2 YYEEEE come from the germline V gene. The V and J ends lost 7 bases and 5 bases, in that order; junction bases with no gene match: 10. The CDR3 here is CASAPQGASTEAFF. The CDR3 region has the DNA TGTGCCAGCGCCCCCCAGGGGGCGTCGACTGAAGCTTTCTTT.

The chain carries TRBV4-1 and TRBJ1-5; no definite D call. Germline V gene lookup returns CDR1 MGHRA and CDR2 YSYEKL. V lost 3 bases and J 6 bases, leaving 12 bases between the germline ends. The CDR3 has 14 amino acids. The CDR3 DNA reads as TGCGCCAGCAGCCAGGGCATTGGTCCTCAGCCCCAGCATTTT. Protein product: CASSQGIGPQPQHF.

The chain uses TRBV19 and TRBJ2-7; D perhaps matches TRBD1 (5 bases). Between the trimmed V and J ends, which lost 1 base and 0 bases, there was a span of 13 bases. CDR3 length: 16 amino acids. From germline, CDR1 is LNHDA and CDR2 SQIVND (reference sequence). DNA for the CDR3: TGTGCCAGTAGTATAGCCGCCCAGGGCCGCTCCTACGAGCAGTACTTC. Translation: CASSIAAQGRSYEQYF.

The chain links TRBV10-2 to TRBJ1-5; 11 bases are shared with TRBD1. Germline V gives CDR1 WSHSY, CDR2 SAAADI. V shed 7 bases, J shed 5 bases, and the junction held 1 base outside the gene matches. The length of the CDR3 is 13 residues. The CDR3 nucleotides are TGCGCCAGCAAGGACAGGGGGCATCAGCCCCAGCATTTT. Encoded protein: CASKDRGHQPQHF.

Points on this clone: At the DNA level, this CDR3 is encoded by other sequences in the same sample as well. The chain recombines TRBV4-1 with TRBJ2-7; a possible D gene is TRBD1 (6 bases). Between the trimmed V and J ends, which lost 4 bases and 0 bases, there was a span of 10 bases. Germline CDR1 MGHRA, CDR2 YSYEKL. CDR3 size: 14 residues. The CDR3 loop is CASSLGQSSYEQYF. The CDR3 coding sequence is TGCGCCAGCAGCCTAGGACAGTCCTCCTACGAGCAGTACTTC.

The chain links TRBV6-1 to TRBJ2-1, with D possibly matching TRBD1 (6 bases). Per the germline V gene, CDR1 is MNHNS and CDR2 is SASEGT. Trimming pared 3 bases from V and 4 bases from J, leaving 10 bases between. The CDR3 runs to 14 residues. The CDR3: CASSESGQYNEQFF. In nucleotides, the CDR3 is TGTGCCAGCAGTGAGTCTGGACAGTACAATGAGCAGTTCTTC.

The chain joins TRBV5-1 to TRBJ1-2, with a possible D match to TRBD1 (6 bases). The V end was cut by 2 bases, the J end by 3 bases, with 11 bases between. Per the germline V gene, CDR1 is SGHRS and CDR2 is YFSETQ. CDR3 length: 14 amino acids. The CDR3 region has the DNA TGCGCCAGCAGCTTAGGGACAAATCACTATGGCTACACCTTC. Translated: CASSLGTNHYGYTF.

This clone was counted only a few times. The CDR3 protein is CASSEGAGTYGYTF. The DNA for the CDR3 is TGTGCCAGCAGTGAAGGCGCGGGGACCTATGGCTACACCTTC. This chain links TRBV2 with TRBJ1-2; a weak D match, TRBD1 (5 bases). The V gene lost 1 base and the J gene lost 4 bases, with 10 bases spanning the gap. The CDR3 is made up of 14 amino acids. The germline V gene has CDR1 SNHLY and CDR2 FYNNEI.

V is TRBV7-8 and J is TRBJ2-3, with D uncertain. V was shortened by 8 bases and J by 3 bases, with 18 bases between the two germline ends. Germline CDR1 SGHVS, CDR2 FQNEAQ. This CDR3 has 15 amino acids. The CDR3 loop is CASQSRHIITDTQYF. CDR3 coding DNA: TGTGCCAGCCAAAGTAGACATATTATTACAGATACGCAGTATTTT.